Listed below are T cell receptor beta chains from one sample, sequenced in a study of vaccination and CD4 T cells after COVID-19. For these TCRs, the target antigens are not known. TCRdb ran MiXCR on the PCR reads and lists one entry per CDR3 protein. Here the sample spans around 11,000 distinct CDR3 sequences, 77% being singletons. The specimen was CD4+ T cells from blood, cultured in vitro. These receptors originate from a human donor who had recovered from COVID-19. Each CDR3 is given with its conserved first and last residue. A D gene is named only where the DNA matches it firmly. Some rows have no size entry. The others give once, few or many, or a class for an expanded clone.

j_call: TRBJ2-7
v_call: TRBV27
clone_size: large
d_call: TRBD2
cdr3_aa: CASSLREGYEQYF
cdr3_nt: TGTGCCAGCAGTTTACGGGAGGGGTACGAGCAGTACTTC

j_call: TRBJ2-1
v_call: TRBV11-2
clone_size: -
d_call: -
cdr3_aa: CASSPTRRPSSYNEQFF
cdr3_nt: TGTGCCAGCAGCCCGACGAGAAGGCCGAGCTCCTACAATGAGCAGTTCTTC

j_call: TRBJ2-7
v_call: TRBV7-2
clone_size: -
d_call: -
cdr3_aa: CASSLGGGAGVRYEQYF
cdr3_nt: TGTGCCAGCAGCTTAGGTGGGGGGGCGGGAGTTAGGTACGAGCAGTACTTC

j_call: TRBJ2-3
v_call: TRBV19
clone_size: few
d_call: -
cdr3_aa: CASRGHDTQYF
cdr3_nt: TGTGCCAGTAGAGGGCATGATACGCAGTATTTT

j_call: TRBJ1-5
v_call: TRBV7-9
clone_size: once
d_call: -
cdr3_aa: CASSLAHQNQPQHF
cdr3_nt: TGTGCCAGCAGCTTAGCGCATCAAAATCAGCCCCAGCATTTT

j_call: TRBJ1-4
v_call: TRBV15
clone_size: -
d_call: -
cdr3_aa: CATSRATGTGREKLFF
cdr3_nt: TGTGCCACCAGCAGGGCAACCGGGACGGGACGGGAAAAACTGTTTTTT

j_call: TRBJ2-3
v_call: TRBV2
clone_size: once
d_call: -
cdr3_aa: CASTSTDTQYF
cdr3_nt: TGTGCCAGCACGAGCACAGATACGCAGTATTTT

j_call: TRBJ1-3
v_call: TRBV19
clone_size: -
d_call: -
cdr3_aa: CASSKQSGNTIYF
cdr3_nt: TGTGCCAGTAGTAAGCAGTCTGGAAACACCATATATTTT

j_call: TRBJ1-5
v_call: TRBV6-1
clone_size: few
d_call: -
cdr3_aa: CASSAPKGQGRNQPQHF
cdr3_nt: TGTGCCAGCAGCGCCCCGAAGGGGCAGGGGCGGAATCAGCCCCAGCATTTT

j_call: TRBJ2-3
v_call: TRBV19
clone_size: -
d_call: TRBD1
cdr3_aa: CASTGQGVSTDTQYF
cdr3_nt: TGTGCCAGTACCGGACAGGGGGTGAGCACAGATACGCAGTATTTT

j_call: TRBJ2-7
v_call: TRBV6-9
clone_size: -
d_call: TRBD1
cdr3_aa: CASSNRGRAREQYF
cdr3_nt: TGTGCCAGCAGTAACAGGGGGCGCGCCCGCGAGCAGTACTTC

j_call: TRBJ2-5
v_call: TRBV7-7
clone_size: -
d_call: TRBD2
cdr3_aa: CASSLASGITSKETQYF
cdr3_nt: TGTGCCAGCAGCTTGGCTAGCGGGATCACCTCTAAAGAGACCCAGTACTTC

j_call: TRBJ1-5
v_call: TRBV20-1
clone_size: -
d_call: -
cdr3_aa: CSARWQAGMPQHF
cdr3_nt: TGCAGTGCTAGGTGGCAGGCGGGCATGCCCCAGCATTTT

j_call: TRBJ2-5
v_call: TRBV7-9
clone_size: -
d_call: -
cdr3_aa: CASSAARTQYF
cdr3_nt: TGTGCCAGCAGCGCCGCACGTACCCAGTACTTC

j_call: TRBJ2-2
v_call: TRBV14
clone_size: -
d_call: -
cdr3_aa: CASSPLQQGRGELFF
cdr3_nt: TGTGCCAGCAGCCCCCTCCAACAGGGTCGCGGGGAGCTGTTTTTT

j_call: TRBJ1-1
v_call: TRBV30
clone_size: -
d_call: -
cdr3_aa: CAWSVWIPGERSTEAFF
cdr3_nt: TGTGCCTGGAGTGTTTGGATCCCCGGAGAGAGGAGCACTGAAGCTTTCTTT

j_call: TRBJ2-5
v_call: TRBV28
clone_size: -
d_call: TRBD2
cdr3_aa: CASSSGVAGGDQETQYF
cdr3_nt: TGTGCCAGCAGTTCCGGGGTAGCGGGAGGTGACCAAGAGACCCAGTACTTC

j_call: TRBJ1-1
v_call: TRBV7-2
clone_size: -
d_call: -
cdr3_aa: CASSLVGVNTEAFF
cdr3_nt: TGTGCCAGCAGCTTAGTTGGAGTGAACACTGAAGCTTTCTTT

j_call: TRBJ2-5
v_call: TRBV19
clone_size: -
d_call: TRBD2
cdr3_aa: CASRRLAGSKETQYF
cdr3_nt: TGTGCCAGTAGGCGGCTAGCGGGAAGCAAAGAGACCCAGTACTTC

j_call: TRBJ1-5
v_call: TRBV2
clone_size: few
d_call: -
cdr3_aa: CASSVRTFGNQPQHF
cdr3_nt: TGTGCCAGCAGTGTCCGGACATTTGGCAATCAGCCCCAGCATTTT

j_call: TRBJ1-1
v_call: TRBV20-1
clone_size: -
d_call: -
cdr3_aa: CSAATPGETEAFF
cdr3_nt: TGCAGTGCCGCTACCCCAGGGGAAACTGAAGCTTTCTTT

j_call: TRBJ2-2
v_call: TRBV10-1
clone_size: -
d_call: TRBD2
cdr3_aa: CASSPGLAGEGVLGTGELFF
cdr3_nt: TGCGCCAGCAGCCCGGGACTAGCGGGAGAGGGGGTCCTGGGCACCGGGGAGCTGTTTTTT

j_call: TRBJ1-5
v_call: TRBV6-1
clone_size: -
d_call: TRBD1
cdr3_aa: CASRGQELGNQPQHF
cdr3_nt: TGTGCCAGCAGGGGACAGGAGCTAGGCAATCAGCCCCAGCATTTT

j_call: TRBJ1-2
v_call: TRBV15
clone_size: few
d_call: -
cdr3_aa: CATSSDARQNYGYTF
cdr3_nt: TGTGCCACCAGCAGTGACGCCAGGCAGAACTATGGCTACACCTTC

j_call: TRBJ2-2
v_call: TRBV7-3
clone_size: medium-sized
d_call: -
cdr3_aa: CASSSYLGAGELFF
cdr3_nt: TGTGCCAGCAGCAGTTACTTGGGGGCCGGGGAGCTGTTTTTT

j_call: TRBJ1-6
v_call: TRBV28
clone_size: -
d_call: -
cdr3_aa: CASSSRGAQNSPLHF
cdr3_nt: TGTGCCAGCAGTTCACGGGGGGCGCAGAATTCACCCCTCCACTTT

j_call: TRBJ1-1
v_call: TRBV7-2
clone_size: -
d_call: TRBD1
cdr3_aa: CASSFGQGYTEAFF
cdr3_nt: TGTGCCAGCAGCTTTGGACAGGGGTACACTGAAGCTTTCTTT

j_call: TRBJ1-6
v_call: TRBV20-1
clone_size: -
d_call: TRBD1
cdr3_aa: CSAGSGTGQSPLHF
cdr3_nt: TGCAGTGCTGGATCCGGGACAGGGCAATCACCCCTCCACTTT

j_call: TRBJ2-1
v_call: TRBV20-1
clone_size: -
d_call: -
cdr3_aa: CSAKGPRYNEQFF
cdr3_nt: TGCAGTGCCAAGGGACCGCGGTACAATGAGCAGTTCTTC

j_call: TRBJ1-5
v_call: TRBV4-1
clone_size: -
d_call: -
cdr3_aa: CASSHPLKLNRVVNQPQHF
cdr3_nt: TGCGCCAGCAGCCACCCCTTAAAGTTGAACAGGGTGGTGAATCAGCCCCAGCATTTT

j_call: TRBJ1-5
v_call: TRBV24-1
clone_size: few
d_call: -
cdr3_aa: CATSDPDSGRNQPQHF
cdr3_nt: TGTGCCACCAGTGACCCGGACAGTGGGCGAAATCAGCCCCAGCATTTT

j_call: TRBJ2-5
v_call: TRBV14
clone_size: -
d_call: TRBD2
cdr3_aa: CASSQRAGGGETQYF
cdr3_nt: TGTGCCAGCAGCCAACGAGCGGGAGGTGGAGAGACCCAGTACTTC

j_call: TRBJ1-1
v_call: TRBV5-4
clone_size: -
d_call: -
cdr3_aa: CASIMNTGNTEAFF
cdr3_nt: TGTGCCAGCATCATGAACACAGGAAACACTGAAGCTTTCTTT

j_call: TRBJ1-1
v_call: TRBV6-2/TRBV6-3
clone_size: once
d_call: -
cdr3_aa: CASSYYLEAFF
cdr3_nt: TGTGCCAGCAGTTACTATTTAGAAGCTTTCTTT

j_call: TRBJ2-7
v_call: TRBV6-5
clone_size: -
d_call: TRBD1
cdr3_aa: CASSYATRDRGKEQYF
cdr3_nt: TGTGCCAGCAGTTACGCCACCCGGGACAGGGGGAAAGAGCAGTACTTC

j_call: TRBJ2-7
v_call: TRBV7-2
clone_size: once
d_call: TRBD2
cdr3_aa: CASSQRAGAGTYEQYF
cdr3_nt: TGTGCCAGCAGCCAAAGAGCGGGAGCGGGCACCTACGAGCAGTACTTC

j_call: TRBJ1-1
v_call: TRBV15
clone_size: few
d_call: -
cdr3_aa: CATSRGRDRMNTEAFF
cdr3_nt: TGTGCCACCAGCAGAGGTAGGGATCGAATGAACACTGAAGCTTTCTTT

j_call: TRBJ2-2
v_call: TRBV20-1
clone_size: few
d_call: -
cdr3_aa: CSARPYRVANTGELFF
cdr3_nt: TGCAGTGCTAGGCCGTACAGGGTCGCGAACACCGGGGAGCTGTTTTTT

j_call: TRBJ2-5
v_call: TRBV30
clone_size: -
d_call: -
cdr3_aa: CAWSLDRQETQYF
cdr3_nt: TGTGCCTGGAGCTTAGACAGACAAGAGACCCAGTACTTC

j_call: TRBJ1-1
v_call: TRBV6-2/TRBV6-3
clone_size: -
d_call: TRBD1
cdr3_aa: CASSTSGQGGKEAFF
cdr3_nt: TGTGCCAGCAGTACCTCCGGACAGGGAGGGAAAGAAGCTTTCTTT

j_call: TRBJ1-3
v_call: TRBV6-2/TRBV6-3
clone_size: -
d_call: -
cdr3_aa: CAIRLSSGNTIYF
cdr3_nt: TGTGCCATCCGCTTGAGCTCTGGAAACACCATATATTTT